These 16 T cell receptor beta chains were sequenced from one sample in a study of CD8 T cells in ankylosing spondylitis. Study-wide results and caveats: Blood of patients with ankylosing spondylitis appeared to be characterized by a TCR beta motif of 8 or 9 highly homologous variants.

From the 5' RACE reads, TCRdb called clonotypes with MiXCR, one entry per CDR3 protein. The table shows about 450,000 distinct CDR3 sequences, with 25% to 30% occurring only once. No antigen is known for these receptors. Sequences were obtained from blood, either unsorted or a sorted T cell fraction (not recorded which). These receptors all stem from a male donor with ankylosing spondylitis.

This clonotype has only a few counts. This sequence joins TRBV6-2 or TRBV6-3 and TRBJ2-7, with D possibly being TRBD1 (5 bases). Trimming removed 5 bases from V and 5 bases from J, with 10 bases in between. The CDR3 sequence is 12 residues long. The germline V gene has CDR1 MNHEY and CDR2 SVGEGT. Here the CDR3 reads CASSLTVDEQYV. The CDR3 DNA sequence: TGTGCCAGCAGTCTGACAGTGGACGAGCAGTACGTC.

This clonotype was picked up a small number of times. The V call is TRBV6-1, the J call TRBJ2-2; D remains ambiguous. The V and J ends lost 2 bases and 5 bases respectively, with 6 bases between them. In germline, CDR1 is MNHNS, CDR2 SASEGT. The CDR3 has 13 residues. CDR3 sequence: CASSESLTGELFF. CDR3 nucleotide sequence: TGTGCCAGCAGTGAATCCCTTACCGGGGAGCTGTTTTTT.

The rearrangement joins TRBV20-1 to TRBJ1-3, with D possibly TRBD1 on 5 matching bases. Looked up from germline, CDR1 is DFQATT and CDR2 is SNEGSKA (reference sequence). Between the trimmed V and J ends, which lost 5 bases and 6 bases, there was a span of 14 bases. This CDR3 contains 13 residues. CDR3 protein: CSAARGGENTIYF. As DNA, the CDR3 is TGCAGTGCTGCCCGCGGGGGGGAAAACACCATATATTTT.

V and J are TRBV7-9 and TRBJ1-4, with a possible D match to TRBD1 (6 bases). CDR3 length: 14 residues. V lost 7 bases to trimming and J lost 5 bases, with 14 bases between them. Germline V gene lookup returns CDR1 SEHNR and CDR2 FQNEAQ (reference sequence). This chain's CDR3 is CASTLGGLNEKLFF. CDR3 coding DNA: TGTGCCAGCACCCTGGGGGGCCTGAATGAAAAACTGTTTTTT.

In this sample, this clonotype turned up a few times. The chain carries TRBV11-2 and TRBJ2-1; D uncertain. Trimming removed 7 bases from V and 5 bases from J, with 15 bases in between. CDR3 length: 14 residues. Germline V lookup: CDR1 SGHAT, CDR2 FQNNGV. The CDR3 DNA reads TGTGCCAGCATCCGCGGCCAACTAAACAATGAGCAGTTCTTC. Translated: CASIRGQLNNEQFF.

As DNA, the CDR3 is TGCAGCGCCCGGGACAGGGTGTACGGGGAGCTGTTTTTT. Its translation is CSARDRVYGELFF. The chain joins TRBV29-1 to TRBJ2-2, with 9 bases lining up with TRBD1. The ends lost 7 bases at V and 7 bases at J; junction bases unmatched: 7. The CDR3 has 13 residues. Per germline, CDR1 SQVTM and CDR2 ANQGSEA.

This clonotype was seen only a few times. V is TRBV29-1 and J is TRBJ2-7; D might be TRBD2 (6 bases). CDR1 and CDR2 from the germline V gene are SQVTM and ANQGSEA. V was trimmed by 4 bases and J by 4 bases, leaving 14 bases between them. CDR3 length: 13 amino acids. CDR3 DNA: TGCAGCGTTGTGGGGACTTTGGGGTACGAGCAGTACTTC. This encodes CSVVGTLGYEQYF.

In its sample, this clonotype was seen a few times. The V call is TRBV6-2 or TRBV6-3, the J call TRBJ2-3; D remains ambiguous. From germline, CDR1 is MNHEY and CDR2 SVGEGT. V lost 5 bases to trimming and J lost 6 bases, with 18 bases between them. The CDR3 is made up of 15 amino acids. Here the CDR3 reads CASSDHRRRLDTQYF. For the CDR3, the DNA is TGTGCCAGCAGTGACCACCGGAGACGGTTGGATACGCAGTATTTT.

This clonotype was picked up a small number of times. The V call is TRBV24-1, the J call TRBJ2-1; 12 nucleotides align to TRBD2. Germline V gene data show CDR1 as KGHDR and CDR2 as SFDVKD. The CDR3 spans 15 residues. J gave up 7 bases and V 6 bases, and 6 bases lay outside the gene matches. CDR3 nucleotides: TGTGCCACCAGTATTCTAGCGGGAGGGCAAAATGAGCAGTTCTTC. This gives the protein CATSILAGGQNEQFF.

The chain uses TRBV9 and TRBJ2-1; 13 positions agree with TRBD2. This CDR3 region has 16 residues. Germline CDR1 is SGDLS and CDR2 is YYNGEE. The trim removed 4 bases at V and 8 bases at J, leaving 9 bases unmatched. CDR3 in DNA: TGTGCCAGCAGCTCCCGACTAGCGGGAGGAGGCGATGAGCAGTTCTTC. It is translated as CASSSRLAGGGDEQFF.

As DNA, the CDR3 is TGTGCCAGCAGCTTAGCCGGACAGGGATTTACCTATGGCTACACCTTC. This codes for CASSLAGQGFTYGYTF. V usage is TRBV7-9 and J usage is TRBJ1-2; 8 bases are a match to TRBD1. This CDR3 is built from 16 residues. J lost 4 bases, V lost 0 bases, and 7 bases had no gene match. Germline CDR1 and CDR2: SEHNR and FQNEAQ (reference sequence).

Only a few counts were recorded for this clonotype. One end of the junction fails to match germline, which may point to a read error. The chain recombines TRBV29-1 with TRBJ2-7; D may be TRBD2 (6 bases). The CDR3 spans 12 residues. CDR1 SQVTM and CDR2 ANQGSEA come from the germline V gene. The CDR3 sequence: CSVEAPGLSFAF. Written as DNA, the CDR3 is TGCAGCGTTGAGGCCCCGGGACTGTCATTTGCGTTC.

The chain is built from TRBV5-1 and TRBJ1-1, with TRBD1 identical over 10 bases. Germline lookup yields CDR1 SGHRS and CDR2 YFSETQ. CDR3 length: 16 residues. Trimming removed 2 bases from V and 8 bases from J; junction bases left unmatched: 12. CDR3 nucleotide sequence: TGCGCCAGCAGCTTTGACGAGACAGGGGGCGGTCTCGAAGCTTTCTTT. Translation gives CASSFDETGGGLEAFF.

The chain employs TRBV7-9 and TRBJ1-4; 7 nucleotides align to TRBD1. Germline-derived CDR1 and CDR2 are SEHNR and FQNEAQ (reference sequence). J gave up 6 bases and V 3 bases, and 4 bases lay outside the gene matches. This CDR3 is built from 14 residues. CDR3 sequence: CASSFGGGDEKLFF. For the CDR3, the DNA is TGTGCCAGCAGCTTTGGAGGGGGCGATGAAAAACTGTTTTTT.

The chain links TRBV19 to TRBJ1-5, with no clear D. This CDR3 is built from 13 residues. Trimming stripped 7 bases from V and 4 bases from J, with 11 bases between. CDR1 LNHDA and CDR2 SQIVND come from the germline V gene (reference sequence). Here the CDR3 DNA reads TGTGCCAGTAAGGAAAGACCGAATCAGCCCCAGCATTTT. Its protein is CASKERPNQPQHF.

With respect to this clonotype: One end of the junction is discordant with germline, which a read error may explain. The chain couples TRBV5-1 to TRBJ2-1; no clear D. This CDR3 is 15 amino acids long. Germline CDR1 reads SGHRS; CDR2 reads YFSETQ. DNA of the CDR3: TGCGCCGGCAGCTTGGCCGGTTCAATCCTCAATGAGCAGTTCTTC. This translates into CAGSLAGSILNEQFF.